The present entry profiles one T cell receptor beta chain with its context. The record originates from a study of blood T cell repertoires in COVID-19. Overall study context: PBMCs, B-cell-depleted T cells, or T cells were the source of the cDNA or gDNA that made up the material.

V gave up 5 bases and J gave up 15 bases; unmatched junction bases: 11. The germline V gene has CDR1 SGHNT and CDR2 YENEEA. There are 13 residues in the CDR3. Participants reported their clinical history, and cohort assignment relied on those reports. The data were produced by immunoSEQ multiplex PCR, yet TCRdb's version contains in-frame clones alone and is incomplete. Among around 200,000 clones listed, roughly 88% were seen once. This sequence originates from a man aged 35 to 55 with acute COVID-19. V and J are TRBV11-3 and TRBJ2-1, with TRBD1 matching over 9 bases. The sequenced sample consisted of PBMCs or T cells enriched from blood (not recorded which). CDR3: CASSQIRDRVLFF. CDR3 bases: TGTGCCAGCAGCCAGATCCGGGACAGGGTATTGTTCTTC.